What follows describes a single T cell receptor (beta chain). Its antigen is currently unknown. CDR1 and CDR2 from the germline V gene are MNHEY and SVGEGT. V gave up 2 bases and J gave up 1 base, with 11 bases separating them. The CDR3 contains 15 residues. For the second PCR, which ran for about 6 to 12 cycles, a sample-barcoded 5' primer and a J-beta primer mix were used. MiXCR, run by TCRdb on the 5' RACE reads, gives a single entry per CDR3 protein. The sample records fewer than 2 million distinct CDR3 sequences, roughly 43% being singletons. Each of the donors had roughly 9.1 milliliters of peripheral blood drawn into EDTA-treated Vacutainer tubes. At least 5.5 micrograms of total RNA were extracted per sample. This entry is derived from a study of blood T cells in healthy people across ages. General observations from the study: Investigators viewed diversity estimates from one million T cells as underestimates, the study reported.

The specimen sequenced was blood. J is TRBJ2-5 and V is TRBV6-2 or TRBV6-3; D is undetermined. The sequence was collected from a human donor in good health. DNA of the CDR3: TGTGCCAGCAGTTACCCTCATTTATTCCAAGAGACCCAGTACTTC. Encoded protein: CASSYPHLFQETQYF.